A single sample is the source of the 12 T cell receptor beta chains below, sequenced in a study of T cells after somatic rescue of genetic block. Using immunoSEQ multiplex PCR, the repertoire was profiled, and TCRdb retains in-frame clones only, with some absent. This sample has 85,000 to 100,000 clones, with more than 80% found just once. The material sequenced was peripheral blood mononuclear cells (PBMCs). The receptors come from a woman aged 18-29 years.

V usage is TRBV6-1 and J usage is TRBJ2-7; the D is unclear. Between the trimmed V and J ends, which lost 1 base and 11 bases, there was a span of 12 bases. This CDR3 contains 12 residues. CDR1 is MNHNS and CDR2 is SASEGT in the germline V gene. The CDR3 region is CASSEVTTAKYF. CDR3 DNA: TGTGCCAGCAGTGAAGTAACTACCGCTAAGTACTTC.

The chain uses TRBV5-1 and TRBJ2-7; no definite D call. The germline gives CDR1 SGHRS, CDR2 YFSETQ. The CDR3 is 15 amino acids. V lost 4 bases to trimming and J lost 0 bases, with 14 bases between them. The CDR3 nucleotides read TGCGCCAGCAGCCTGTTTTCGGATAGCTCCTACGAGCAGTACTTC. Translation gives CASSLFSDSSYEQYF.

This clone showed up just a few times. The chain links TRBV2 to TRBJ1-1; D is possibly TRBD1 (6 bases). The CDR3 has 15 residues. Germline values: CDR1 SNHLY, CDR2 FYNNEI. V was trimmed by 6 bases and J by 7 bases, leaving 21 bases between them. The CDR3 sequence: CASRSGERLENEAFF. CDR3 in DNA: TGTGCCAGCAGGTCAGGGGAGAGGTTGGAGAATGAAGCTTTCTTT.

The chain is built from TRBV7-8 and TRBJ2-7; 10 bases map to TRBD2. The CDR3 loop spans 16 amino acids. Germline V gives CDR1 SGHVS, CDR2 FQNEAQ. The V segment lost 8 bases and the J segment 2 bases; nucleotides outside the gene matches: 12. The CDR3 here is CASSSLGLAGAYEQYF. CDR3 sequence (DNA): TGTGCCAGCTCGTCCCTGGGGCTAGCGGGAGCCTACGAGCAGTACTTC.

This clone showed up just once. This CDR3 is CASSSGESGEKLFF. The CDR3 DNA follows: TGCGCCAGCAGCTCAGGGGAGTCGGGGGAAAAACTGTTTTTT. This chain connects TRBV5-1 to TRBJ1-4, with a possible D match to TRBD1 (6 bases). CDR3 size: 14 residues. From germline, CDR1 is SGHRS and CDR2 YFSETQ. V lost 3 bases to trimming and J lost 8 bases, with 14 bases between them.

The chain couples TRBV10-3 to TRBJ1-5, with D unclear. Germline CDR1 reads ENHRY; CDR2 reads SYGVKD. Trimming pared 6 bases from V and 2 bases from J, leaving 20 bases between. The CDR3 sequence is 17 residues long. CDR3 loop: CAIRPHDGVLGNQPQHF. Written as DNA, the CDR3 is TGTGCCATCAGACCCCACGACGGGGTTCTCGGCAATCAGCCCCAGCATTTT.

For the CDR3, the DNA is TGTGCCAGCAGGGGAATCTCCTACGAGCAGTACTTC. It translates to CASRGISYEQYF. The chain recombines TRBV6-1 with TRBJ2-7; no clear D gene. Germline loops: CDR1 MNHNS, CDR2 SASEGT. V lost 6 bases to trimming and J lost 0 bases, with 6 bases between them. The CDR3 has 12 residues.

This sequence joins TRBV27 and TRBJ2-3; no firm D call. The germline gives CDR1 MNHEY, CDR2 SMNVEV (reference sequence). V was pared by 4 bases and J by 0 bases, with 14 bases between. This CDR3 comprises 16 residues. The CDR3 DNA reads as TGTGCCAGCAGTTCTAAGGTTCAGGCTAGCACAGATACGCAGTATTTT. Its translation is CASSSKVQASTDTQYF.

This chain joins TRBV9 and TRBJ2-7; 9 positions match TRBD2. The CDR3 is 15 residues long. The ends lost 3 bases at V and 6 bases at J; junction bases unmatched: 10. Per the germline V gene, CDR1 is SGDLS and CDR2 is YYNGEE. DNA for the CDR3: TGTGCCAGCAGCGCTGCTAGCGGGATTAATGGCGAGCAGTACTTC. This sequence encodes CASSAASGINGEQYF.

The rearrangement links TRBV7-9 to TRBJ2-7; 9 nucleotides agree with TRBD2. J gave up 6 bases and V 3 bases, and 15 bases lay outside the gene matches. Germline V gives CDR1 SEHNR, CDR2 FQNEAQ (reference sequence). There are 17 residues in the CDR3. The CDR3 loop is CASSFSRGVAGVVEQYF. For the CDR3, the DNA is TGTGCCAGCAGCTTCTCTCGAGGGGTAGCGGGAGTGGTCGAGCAGTACTTC. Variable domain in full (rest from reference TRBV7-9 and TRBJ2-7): DTGVSQNPRHKITKRGQNVTFRCDPISEHNRLYWYRQTLGQGPEFLTYFQNEAQLEKSRLLSDRFSAERPKGSFSTLEIQRTEQGDSAMYLCASSFSRGVAGVVEQYFGPGTRLTVT.

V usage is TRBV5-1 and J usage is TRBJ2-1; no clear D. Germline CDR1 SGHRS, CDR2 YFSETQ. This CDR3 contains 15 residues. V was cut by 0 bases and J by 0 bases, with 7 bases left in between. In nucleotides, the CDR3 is TGCGCCAGCAGCTTGGGCAGCGTCTCCTACAATGAGCAGTTCTTC. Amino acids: CASSLGSVSYNEQFF.

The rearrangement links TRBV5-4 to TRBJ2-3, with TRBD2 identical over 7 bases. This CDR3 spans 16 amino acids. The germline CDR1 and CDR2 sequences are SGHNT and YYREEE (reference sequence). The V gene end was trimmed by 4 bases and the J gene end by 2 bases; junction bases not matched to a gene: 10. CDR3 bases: TGTGCCAGCAGCATTGGGCTAGCGGCCTCCACAGATACGCAGTATTTT. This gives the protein CASSIGLAASTDTQYF.